This T cell receptor beta chain was captured by sequencing in a study of shared clonotypes between healthy human individuals. Notes on this clone: Antigen: not known.

Data came from immunoSEQ multiplex PCR; TCRdb stores just in-frame clones and leaves some out. This sample carries about 1.5 million clones, approximately 97% of them seen once, and the ten largest clones take approximately 1.1%. Study-level findings and limits: Blood was the sole source, and tissue repertoires probably differ. The study drew on few donors, limiting represented genetic and exposure-history diversity.

The germline V gene has CDR1 LGHNT and CDR2 FRNRAP. The CDR3 sequence is 16 residues long. V lost 2 bases and J lost 2, with 13 bases in between. This clonotype originated in a man aged 25-40 years in good health. The sample comprised naive CD4+ T cells sorted from blood. Subset in this sample: CD45RA+ positively selected. The genes are TRBV12-5 and TRBJ1-3, with D perhaps matching TRBD1 (6 bases). The CDR3 loop is CASGLTRGDAGNTIYF. The CDR3 nucleotides are TGTGCTAGTGGTTTGACCAGGGGAGATGCTGGAAACACCATATATTTT.